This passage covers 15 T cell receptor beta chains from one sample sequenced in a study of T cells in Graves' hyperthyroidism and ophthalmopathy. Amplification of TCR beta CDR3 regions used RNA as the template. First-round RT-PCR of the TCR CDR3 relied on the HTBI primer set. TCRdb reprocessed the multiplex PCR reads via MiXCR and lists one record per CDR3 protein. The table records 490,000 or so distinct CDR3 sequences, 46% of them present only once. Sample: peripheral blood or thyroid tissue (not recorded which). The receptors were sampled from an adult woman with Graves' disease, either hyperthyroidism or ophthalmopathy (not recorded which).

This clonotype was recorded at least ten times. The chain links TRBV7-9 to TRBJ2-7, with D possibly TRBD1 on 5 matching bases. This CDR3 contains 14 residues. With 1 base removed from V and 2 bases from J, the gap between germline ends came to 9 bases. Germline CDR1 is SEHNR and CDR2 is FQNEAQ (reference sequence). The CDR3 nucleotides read TGTGCCAGCAGCTTAGAAGGGGCGGCCTACGAGCAGTACTTC. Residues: CASSLEGAAYEQYF.

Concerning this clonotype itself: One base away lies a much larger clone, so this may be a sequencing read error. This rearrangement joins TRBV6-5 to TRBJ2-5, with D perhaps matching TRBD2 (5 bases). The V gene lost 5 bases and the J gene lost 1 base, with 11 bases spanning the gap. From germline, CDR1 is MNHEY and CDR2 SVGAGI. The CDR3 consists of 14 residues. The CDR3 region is CASSPRRFQETQYF. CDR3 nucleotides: TGTGCCAGCAGTCCAAGGAGGTTCCAAGAGACCCAGTACTTC.

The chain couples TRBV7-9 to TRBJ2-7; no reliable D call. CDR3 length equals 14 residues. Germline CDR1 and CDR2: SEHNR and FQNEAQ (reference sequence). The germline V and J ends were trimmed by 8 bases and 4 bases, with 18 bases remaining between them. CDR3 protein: CASSPRTHRYEQYF. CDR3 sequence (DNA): TGTGCCAGCTCACCCCGGACCCATAGGTACGAGCAGTACTTC. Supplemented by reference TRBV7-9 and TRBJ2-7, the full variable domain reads DTGVSQNPRHKITKRGQNVTFRCDPISEHNRLYWYRQTLGQGPEFLTYFQNEAQLEKSRLLSDRFSAERPKGSFSTLEIQRTEQGDSAMYLCASSPRTHRYEQYFGPGTRLTVT.

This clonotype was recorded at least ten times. The CDR3 nucleotides are TGTGCCAGCAGTGGAGGGGACGGCGGCAATCAGCCCCAGCATTTT. It translates to CASSGGDGGNQPQHF. The chain combines TRBV9 with TRBJ1-5; D possibly corresponds to TRBD1 (5 bases). Germline-derived CDR1 and CDR2 are SGDLS and YYNGEE. This CDR3 has 15 residues. V was pared by 5 bases and J by 2 bases, with 14 bases between.

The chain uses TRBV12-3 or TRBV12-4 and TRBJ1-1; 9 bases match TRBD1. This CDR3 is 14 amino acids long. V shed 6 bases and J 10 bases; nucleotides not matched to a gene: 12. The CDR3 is CASRSTGGTAGAFF. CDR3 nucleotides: TGTGCCAGCAGGAGTACAGGGGGCACGGCCGGAGCTTTCTTT.

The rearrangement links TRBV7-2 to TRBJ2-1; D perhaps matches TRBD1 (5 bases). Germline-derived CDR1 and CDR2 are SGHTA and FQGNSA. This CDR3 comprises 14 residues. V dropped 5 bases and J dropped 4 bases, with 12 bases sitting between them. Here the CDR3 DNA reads TGTGCCAGCAGCCCCACGCCAGGGTACAATGAGCAGTTCTTC. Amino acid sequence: CASSPTPGYNEQFF.

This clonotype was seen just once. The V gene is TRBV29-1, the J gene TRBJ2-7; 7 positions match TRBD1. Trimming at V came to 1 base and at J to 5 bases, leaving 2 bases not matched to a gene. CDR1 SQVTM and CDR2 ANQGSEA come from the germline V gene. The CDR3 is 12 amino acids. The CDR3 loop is CSVEGQGNEQYF. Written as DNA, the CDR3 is TGCAGCGTTGAAGGACAGGGTAACGAGCAGTACTTC.

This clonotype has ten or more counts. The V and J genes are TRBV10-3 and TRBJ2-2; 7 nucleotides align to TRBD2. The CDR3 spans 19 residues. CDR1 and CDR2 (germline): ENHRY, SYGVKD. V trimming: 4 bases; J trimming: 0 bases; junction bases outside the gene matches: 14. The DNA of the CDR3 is TGTGCCATCAGTGGACTCCGAAGCCGGGACTACGCGAACACCGGGGAGCTGTTTTTT. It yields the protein CAISGLRSRDYANTGELFF.

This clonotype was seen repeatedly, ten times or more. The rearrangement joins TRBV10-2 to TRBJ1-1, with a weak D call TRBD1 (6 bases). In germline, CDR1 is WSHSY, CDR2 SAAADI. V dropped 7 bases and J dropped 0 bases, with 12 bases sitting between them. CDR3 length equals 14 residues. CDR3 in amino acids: CASIQGKMNTEAFF. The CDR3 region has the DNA TGCGCCAGCATACAGGGAAAAATGAACACTGAAGCTTTCTTT.

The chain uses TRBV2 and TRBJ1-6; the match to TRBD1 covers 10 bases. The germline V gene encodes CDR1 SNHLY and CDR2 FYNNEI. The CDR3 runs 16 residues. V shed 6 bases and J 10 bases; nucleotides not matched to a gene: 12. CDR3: CASSHPGQGMRSPLHF. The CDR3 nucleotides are TGTGCCAGCAGCCATCCGGGACAGGGGATGCGCTCACCCCTCCACTTT.

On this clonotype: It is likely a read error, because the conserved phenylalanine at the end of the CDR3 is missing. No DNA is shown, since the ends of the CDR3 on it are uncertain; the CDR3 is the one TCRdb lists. CDR3: CASSFAPSGRLR. The V call is TRBV7-2, the J call TRBJ1-1. CDR1 and CDR2 from the germline V gene are SGHTA and FQGNSA. The CDR3 spans 12 amino acids, including both terminal residues.

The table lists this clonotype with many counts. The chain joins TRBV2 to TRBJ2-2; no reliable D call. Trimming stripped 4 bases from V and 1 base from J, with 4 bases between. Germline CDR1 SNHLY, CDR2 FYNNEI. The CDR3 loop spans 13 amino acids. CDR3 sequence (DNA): TGTGCCAGCAGTGCGGAGAACACCGGGGAGCTGTTTTTT. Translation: CASSAENTGELFF.

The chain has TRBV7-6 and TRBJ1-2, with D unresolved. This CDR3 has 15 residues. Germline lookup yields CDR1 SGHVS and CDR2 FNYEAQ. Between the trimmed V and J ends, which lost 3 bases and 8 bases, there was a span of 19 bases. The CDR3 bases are TGTGCCAGCAGCTTTCCGTCGGCTACGTACCACGGCTACACCTTC. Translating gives CASSFPSATYHGYTF.

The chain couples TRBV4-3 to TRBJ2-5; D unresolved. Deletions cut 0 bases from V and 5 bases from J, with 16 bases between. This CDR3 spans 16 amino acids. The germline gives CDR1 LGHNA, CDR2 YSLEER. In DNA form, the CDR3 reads TGCGCCAGCAGCCAAGAAATCCCAGCGACGGGTGAGACCCAGTACTTC. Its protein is CASSQEIPATGETQYF.

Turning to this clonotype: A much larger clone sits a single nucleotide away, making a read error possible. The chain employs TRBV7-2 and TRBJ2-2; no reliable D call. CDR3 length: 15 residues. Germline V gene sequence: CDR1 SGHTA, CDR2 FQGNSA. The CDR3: CANSFLGANTGELFF. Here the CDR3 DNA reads TGTGCCAACAGCTTTCTAGGCGCGAACACCGGGGAGCTGTTTTTT. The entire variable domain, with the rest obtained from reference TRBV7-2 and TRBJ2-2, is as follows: GAGVSQSPSNKVTEKGKDVELRCDPISGHTALYWYRQSLGQGLEFLIYFQGNSAPDKSGLPSDRFSAERTGGSVSTLTIQRTQQEDSAVYLCANSFLGANTGELFFGEGSRLTVL.